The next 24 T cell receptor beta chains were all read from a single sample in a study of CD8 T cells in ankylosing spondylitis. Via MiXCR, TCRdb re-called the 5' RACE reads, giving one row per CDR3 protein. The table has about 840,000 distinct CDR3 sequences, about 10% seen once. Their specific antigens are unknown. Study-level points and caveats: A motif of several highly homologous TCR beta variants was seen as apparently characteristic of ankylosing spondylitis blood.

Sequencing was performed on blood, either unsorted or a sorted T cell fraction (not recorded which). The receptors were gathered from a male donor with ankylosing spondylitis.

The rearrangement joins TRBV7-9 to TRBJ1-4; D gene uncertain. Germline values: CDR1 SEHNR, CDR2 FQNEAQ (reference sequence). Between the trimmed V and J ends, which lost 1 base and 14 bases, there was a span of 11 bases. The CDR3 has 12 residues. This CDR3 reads CASSLERVTLFF. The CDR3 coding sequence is TGTGCCAGCAGCTTAGAGAGAGTAACGCTGTTTTTT.

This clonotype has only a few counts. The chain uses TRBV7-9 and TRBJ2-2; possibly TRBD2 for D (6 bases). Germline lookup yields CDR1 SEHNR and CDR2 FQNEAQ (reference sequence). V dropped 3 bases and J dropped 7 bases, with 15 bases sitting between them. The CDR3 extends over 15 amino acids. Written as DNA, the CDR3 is TGTGCCAGCAGCTTGGGGGGATCCACCCACGGGGAGCTGTTTTTT. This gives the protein CASSLGGSTHGELFF.

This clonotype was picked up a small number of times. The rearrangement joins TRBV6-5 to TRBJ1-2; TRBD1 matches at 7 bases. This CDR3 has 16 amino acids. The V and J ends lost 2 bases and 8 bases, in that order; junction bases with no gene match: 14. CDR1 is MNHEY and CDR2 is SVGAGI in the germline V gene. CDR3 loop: CASSYAPTGRLPGYTF. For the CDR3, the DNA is TGTGCCAGCAGTTACGCTCCGACAGGGCGACTCCCAGGCTACACCTTC.

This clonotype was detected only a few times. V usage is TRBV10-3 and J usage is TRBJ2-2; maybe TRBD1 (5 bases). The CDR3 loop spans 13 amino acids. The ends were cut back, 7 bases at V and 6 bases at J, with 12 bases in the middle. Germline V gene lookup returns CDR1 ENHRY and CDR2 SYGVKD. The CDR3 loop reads CAIIAQGSGELFF. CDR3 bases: TGTGCCATCATCGCCCAGGGATCCGGGGAGCTGTTTTTT.

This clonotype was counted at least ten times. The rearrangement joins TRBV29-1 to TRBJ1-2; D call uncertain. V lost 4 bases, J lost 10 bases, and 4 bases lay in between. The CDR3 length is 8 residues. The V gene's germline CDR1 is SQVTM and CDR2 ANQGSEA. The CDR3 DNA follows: TGCAGCGTTGGAGACTACACCTTC. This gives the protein CSVGDYTF.

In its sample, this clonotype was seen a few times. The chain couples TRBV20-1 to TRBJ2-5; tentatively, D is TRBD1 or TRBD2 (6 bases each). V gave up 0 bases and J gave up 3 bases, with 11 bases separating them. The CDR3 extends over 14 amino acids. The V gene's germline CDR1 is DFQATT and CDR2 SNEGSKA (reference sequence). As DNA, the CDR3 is TGCAGTGCTAGAGAGGGGGGCCTCAAAGAGACCCAGTACTTC. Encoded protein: CSAREGGLKETQYF.

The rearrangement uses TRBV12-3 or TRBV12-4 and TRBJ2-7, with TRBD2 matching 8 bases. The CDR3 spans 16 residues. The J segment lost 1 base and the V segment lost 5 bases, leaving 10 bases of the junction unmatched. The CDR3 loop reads CASSTSSGLPSYEQYF. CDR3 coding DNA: TGTGCCAGCAGTACCTCTAGCGGGCTTCCTTCCTACGAGCAGTACTTC.

CDR3 nucleotides: TGCGCCAGCAGTCACTACAGTGGCTACAATGAGCAGTTCTTC. It specifies CASSHYSGYNEQFF. The genes are TRBV23-1 and TRBJ2-1, with no clear D. Being an ORF, TRBV23-1 has a function that is uncertain. The V gene lost 3 bases and the J gene lost 3 bases, with 9 bases spanning the gap. The CDR3 is 14 residues long.

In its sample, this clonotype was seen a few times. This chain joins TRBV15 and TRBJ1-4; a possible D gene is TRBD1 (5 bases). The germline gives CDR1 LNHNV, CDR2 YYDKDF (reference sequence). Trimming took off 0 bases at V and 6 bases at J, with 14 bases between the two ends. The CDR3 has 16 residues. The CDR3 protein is CATSRDPGTLDEKLFF. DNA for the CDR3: TGTGCCACCAGCAGAGATCCCGGGACTCTAGATGAAAAACTGTTTTTT.

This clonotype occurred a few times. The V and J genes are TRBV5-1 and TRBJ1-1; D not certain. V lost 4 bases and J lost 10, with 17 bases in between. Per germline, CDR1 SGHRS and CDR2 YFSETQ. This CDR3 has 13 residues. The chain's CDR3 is CASSVRQQLGAFF. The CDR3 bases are TGCGCCAGCAGCGTACGACAACAATTGGGAGCTTTCTTT.

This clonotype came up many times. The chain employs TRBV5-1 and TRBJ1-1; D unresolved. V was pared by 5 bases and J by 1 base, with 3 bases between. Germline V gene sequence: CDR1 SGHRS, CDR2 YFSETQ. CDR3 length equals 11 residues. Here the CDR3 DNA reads TGCGCCAGCAGTGAGAACACTGAAGCTTTCTTT. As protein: CASSENTEAFF.

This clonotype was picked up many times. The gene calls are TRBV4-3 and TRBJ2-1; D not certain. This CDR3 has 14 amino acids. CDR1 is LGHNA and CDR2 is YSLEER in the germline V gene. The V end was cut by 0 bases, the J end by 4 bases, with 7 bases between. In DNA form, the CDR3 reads TGCGCCAGCAGCCAAGATAGAGATTACAATGAGCAGTTCTTC. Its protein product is CASSQDRDYNEQFF.

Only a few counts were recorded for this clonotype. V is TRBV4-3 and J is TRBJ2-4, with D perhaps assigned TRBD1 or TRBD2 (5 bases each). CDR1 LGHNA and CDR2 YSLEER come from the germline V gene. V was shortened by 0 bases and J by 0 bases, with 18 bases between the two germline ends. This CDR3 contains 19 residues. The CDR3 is CASSQDYLGTILAKNIQYF. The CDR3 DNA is TGCGCCAGCAGCCAAGATTATCTCGGGACCATCCTAGCCAAAAACATTCAGTACTTC.

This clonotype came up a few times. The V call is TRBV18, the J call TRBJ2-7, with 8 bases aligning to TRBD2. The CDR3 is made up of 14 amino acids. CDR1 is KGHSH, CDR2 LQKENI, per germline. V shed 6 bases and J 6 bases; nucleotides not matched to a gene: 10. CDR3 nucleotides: TGTGCCAGCTCCCAACTAGCGGAGTATTCCGAGCAGTACTTC. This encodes CASSQLAEYSEQYF.

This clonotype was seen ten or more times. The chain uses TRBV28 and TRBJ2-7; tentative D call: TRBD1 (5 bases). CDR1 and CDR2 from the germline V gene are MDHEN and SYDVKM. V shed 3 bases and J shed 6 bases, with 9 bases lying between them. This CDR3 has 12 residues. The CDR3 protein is CASSLDKLEQYF. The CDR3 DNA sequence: TGTGCCAGCAGTTTGGACAAGCTCGAGCAGTACTTC.

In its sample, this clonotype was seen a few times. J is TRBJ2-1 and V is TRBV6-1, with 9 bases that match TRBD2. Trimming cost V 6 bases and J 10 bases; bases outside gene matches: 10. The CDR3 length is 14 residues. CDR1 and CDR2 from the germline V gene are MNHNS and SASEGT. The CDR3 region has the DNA TGTGCCAGCAGCCGCCCCGGGACTAGCAGCGAGCAGTTCTTC. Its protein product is CASSRPGTSSEQFF.

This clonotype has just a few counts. CDR3 coding DNA: TGCGCCAGCAGCTTGACGGCCTGGACAGGGGGCGTAGACAATCAGCCCCAGCATTTT. Protein: CASSLTAWTGGVDNQPQHF. The chain recombines TRBV5-1 with TRBJ1-5, with TRBD1 identical over 11 bases. Germline CDR1 is SGHRS and CDR2 is YFSETQ. The trim removed 1 base at V and 3 bases at J, leaving 12 bases unmatched. The CDR3 runs 19 residues.

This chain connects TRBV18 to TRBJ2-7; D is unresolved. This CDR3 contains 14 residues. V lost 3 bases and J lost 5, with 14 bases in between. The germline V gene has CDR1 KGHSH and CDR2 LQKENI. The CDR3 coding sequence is TGTGCCAGCTCACCGGGAAGGGTGGAGAACGAGCAGTACTTC. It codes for CASSPGRVENEQYF.

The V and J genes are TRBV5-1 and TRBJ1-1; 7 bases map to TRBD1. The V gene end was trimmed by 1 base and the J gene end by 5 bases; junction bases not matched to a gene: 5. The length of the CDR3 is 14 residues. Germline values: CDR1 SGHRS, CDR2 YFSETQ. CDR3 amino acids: CASSLQGGTTEAFF. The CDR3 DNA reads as TGCGCCAGCAGCTTGCAGGGGGGAACGACTGAAGCTTTCTTT.

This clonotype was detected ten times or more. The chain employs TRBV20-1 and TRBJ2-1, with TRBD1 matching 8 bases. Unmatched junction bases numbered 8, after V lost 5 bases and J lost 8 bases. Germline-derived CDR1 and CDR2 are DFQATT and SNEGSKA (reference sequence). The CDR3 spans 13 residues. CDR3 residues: CSASRDRSDEQFF. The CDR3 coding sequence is TGCAGTGCTTCCCGGGACAGGTCGGATGAGCAGTTCTTC.

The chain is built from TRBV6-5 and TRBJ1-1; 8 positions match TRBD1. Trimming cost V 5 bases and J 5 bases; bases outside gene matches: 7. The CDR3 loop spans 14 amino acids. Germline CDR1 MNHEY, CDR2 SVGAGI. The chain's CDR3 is CASSTQGAGTEAFF. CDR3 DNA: TGTGCCAGCAGTACTCAGGGGGCAGGGACTGAAGCTTTCTTT.

The CDR3 sequence is CASSLPGRIYNEQFF. The CDR3 bases are TGTGCCAGCAGCTTACCGGGACGGATATACAATGAGCAGTTCTTC. The genes are TRBV11-2 and TRBJ2-1; either TRBD1 or TRBD2 may fit D (5 bases each). Trimming pared 2 bases from V and 4 bases from J, leaving 12 bases between. CDR3 length: 15 residues. Germline V gives CDR1 SGHAT, CDR2 FQNNGV.

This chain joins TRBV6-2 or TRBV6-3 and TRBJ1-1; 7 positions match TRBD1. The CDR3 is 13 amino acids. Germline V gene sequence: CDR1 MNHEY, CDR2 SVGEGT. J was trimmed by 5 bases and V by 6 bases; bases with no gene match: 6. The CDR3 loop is CASRSDRVTEAFF. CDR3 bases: TGTGCCAGCAGATCCGACAGGGTTACTGAAGCTTTCTTT.

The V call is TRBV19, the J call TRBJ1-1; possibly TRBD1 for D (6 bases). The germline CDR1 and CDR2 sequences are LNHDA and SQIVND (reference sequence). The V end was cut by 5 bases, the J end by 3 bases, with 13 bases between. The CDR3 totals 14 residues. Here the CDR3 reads CASSWGGPDTEAFF. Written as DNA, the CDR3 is TGTGCCAGTAGTTGGGGGGGGCCGGACACTGAAGCTTTCTTT.